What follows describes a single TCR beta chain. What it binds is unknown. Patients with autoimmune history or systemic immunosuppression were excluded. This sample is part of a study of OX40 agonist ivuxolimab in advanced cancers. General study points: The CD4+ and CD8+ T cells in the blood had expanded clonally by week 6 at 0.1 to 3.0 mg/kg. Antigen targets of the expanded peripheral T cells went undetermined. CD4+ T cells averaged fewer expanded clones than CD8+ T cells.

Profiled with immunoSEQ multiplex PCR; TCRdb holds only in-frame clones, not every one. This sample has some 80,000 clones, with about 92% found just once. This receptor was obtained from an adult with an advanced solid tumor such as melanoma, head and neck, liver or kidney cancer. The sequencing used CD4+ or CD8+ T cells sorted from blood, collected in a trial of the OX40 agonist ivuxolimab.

The DNA for the CDR3 is TGTGCCAGCAGCTTAGGGACAGGTCTCGAGCAGTACTTC. This translates into CASSLGTGLEQYF. This sequence joins TRBV11-3 and TRBJ2-7; the match to TRBD1 covers 7 bases. V lost 1 base and J lost 6; bases outside the gene matches: 3. The CDR3 runs to 13 residues. Germline values: CDR1 SGHNT, CDR2 YENEEA.